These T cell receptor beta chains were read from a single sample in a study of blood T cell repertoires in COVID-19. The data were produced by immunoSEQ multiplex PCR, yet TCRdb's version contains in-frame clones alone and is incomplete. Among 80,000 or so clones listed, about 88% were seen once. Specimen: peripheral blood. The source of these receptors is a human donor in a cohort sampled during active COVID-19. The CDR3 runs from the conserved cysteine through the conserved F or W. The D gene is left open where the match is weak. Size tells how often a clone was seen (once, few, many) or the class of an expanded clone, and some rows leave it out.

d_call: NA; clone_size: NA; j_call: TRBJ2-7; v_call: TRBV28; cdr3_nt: TGTGCCAGCAGTTTACTAGGGGTTTACGAGCAGTACTTC; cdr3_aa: CASSLLGVYEQYF
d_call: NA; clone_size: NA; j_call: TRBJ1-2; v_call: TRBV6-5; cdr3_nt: TGTGCCAGCATAAGGCGGGGAATCGTTAACTATGGCTACACCTTC; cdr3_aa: CASIRRGIVNYGYTF
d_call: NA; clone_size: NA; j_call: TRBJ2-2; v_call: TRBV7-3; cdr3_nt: TGTGCCAGCAGCTTAATCTCAGGGAACACCGGGGAGCTGTTTTTT; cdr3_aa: CASSLISGNTGELFF
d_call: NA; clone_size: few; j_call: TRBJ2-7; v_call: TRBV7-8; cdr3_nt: TGTGCCAGCAGCTTAGGAGGGAGGGCAGGGGAATACGAGCAGTACTTC; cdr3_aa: CASSLGGRAGEYEQYF
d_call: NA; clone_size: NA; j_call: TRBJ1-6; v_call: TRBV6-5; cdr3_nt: TGTGCCAGCAGTTCGAATTGGGCCGGCGCCCACTTT; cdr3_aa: CASSSNWAGAHF
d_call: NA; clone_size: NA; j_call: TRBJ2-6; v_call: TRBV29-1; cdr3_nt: TGCAGCGTAGCAAACAGGGCTGGGGCCAACGTCCTGACTTTC; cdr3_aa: CSVANRAGANVLTF
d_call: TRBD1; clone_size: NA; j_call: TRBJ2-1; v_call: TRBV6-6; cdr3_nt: TGTGCCAGCAGTTACTCACAGGGGCTTATGGAGCAGTTCTTC; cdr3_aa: CASSYSQGLMEQFF
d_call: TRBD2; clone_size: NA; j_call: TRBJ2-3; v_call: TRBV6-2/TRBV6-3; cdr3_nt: TGTGCCAGCAGTCAGCGGGGGGGCCGGCCAGATACGCAGTATTTT; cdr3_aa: CASSQRGGRPDTQYF
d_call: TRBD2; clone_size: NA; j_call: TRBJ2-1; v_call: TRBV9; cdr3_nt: TGTGCCAGCAGCGTAGTCGGGGGGGCTAGGTCCTACAATGAGCAGTTCTTC; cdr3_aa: CASSVVGGARSYNEQFF
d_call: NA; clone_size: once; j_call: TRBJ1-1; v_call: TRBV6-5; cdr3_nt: TGTGCCAGCAGTCCACCCCCAGGTTCTGAAGCTTTCTTT; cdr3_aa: CASSPPPGSEAFF
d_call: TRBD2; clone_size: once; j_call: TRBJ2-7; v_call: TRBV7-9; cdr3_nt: TGTGCCAGCAGCATTCGGGGAAACACCGGCCGGGGGGGCGAGCAGTACTTC; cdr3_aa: CASSIRGNTGRGGEQYF
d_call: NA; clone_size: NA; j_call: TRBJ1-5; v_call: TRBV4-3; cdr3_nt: TGCGCCAGCAGCCAAGATACTACCGTTAATCAGCCCCAGCATTTT; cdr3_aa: CASSQDTTVNQPQHF
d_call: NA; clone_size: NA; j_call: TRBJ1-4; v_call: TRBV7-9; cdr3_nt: TGTGCCAGCAGCTTAGAAACAGGAGCCCTGTTTTTT; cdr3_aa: CASSLETGALFF
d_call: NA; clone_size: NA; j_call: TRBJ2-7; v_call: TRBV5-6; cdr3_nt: TGTGCCAGCAGCTTAAATGGAGAACGCTCCTACGAGCAGTACTTC; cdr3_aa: CASSLNGERSYEQYF
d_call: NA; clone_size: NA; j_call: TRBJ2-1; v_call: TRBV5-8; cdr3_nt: TGTGCCAGCAGGCTCCGATCGGGGGATGAGCAGTTCTTC; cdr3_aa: CASRLRSGDEQFF
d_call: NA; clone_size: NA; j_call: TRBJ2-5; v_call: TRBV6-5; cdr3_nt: TGTGCCAGCAGTTACGAGGGAAGAGGCGTGGCGAAGACCCAGTACTTC; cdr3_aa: CASSYEGRGVAKTQYF
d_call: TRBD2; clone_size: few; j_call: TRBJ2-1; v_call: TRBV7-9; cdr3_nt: TGTGCCAGCGGACTAGCCTCTTACAATGAGCAGTTCTTC; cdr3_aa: CASGLASYNEQFF
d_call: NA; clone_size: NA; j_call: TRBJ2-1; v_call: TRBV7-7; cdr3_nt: TGTGCTAGCAGCCAGGGGATCTCTAGCTATGAGCAGTTCTTC; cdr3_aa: CASSQGISSYEQFF
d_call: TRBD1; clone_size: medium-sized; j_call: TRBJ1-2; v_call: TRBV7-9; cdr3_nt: TGTGCCAGCAGCTTAGGCCCAGGGGGAGCCTATGGCTACACCTTC; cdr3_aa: CASSLGPGGAYGYTF
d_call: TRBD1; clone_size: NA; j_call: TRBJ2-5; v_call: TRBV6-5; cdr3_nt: TGTGCCAGCAAGGGACAGGGGGCGAAAGAGACCCAGTACTTC; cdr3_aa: CASKGQGAKETQYF
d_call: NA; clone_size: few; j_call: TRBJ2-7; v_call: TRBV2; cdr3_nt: TGTGCCAGCAGTGAAGAAGGGAGGCAGTACTTC; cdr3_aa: CASSEEGRQYF
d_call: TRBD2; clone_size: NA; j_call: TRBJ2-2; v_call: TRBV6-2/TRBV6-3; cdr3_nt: TGTGCCAGCAGTTGGACTAGCGGGGGGTCCCCGAACACCGGGGAGCTGTTTTTT; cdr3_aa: CASSWTSGGSPNTGELFF
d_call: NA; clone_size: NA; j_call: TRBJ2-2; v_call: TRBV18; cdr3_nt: TGTGCCAGCTCACCACAGGGGACTAACACCGGGGAGCTGTTTTTT; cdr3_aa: CASSPQGTNTGELFF
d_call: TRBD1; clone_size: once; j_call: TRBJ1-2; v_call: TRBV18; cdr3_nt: TGTGCCAGCTCACTGTCGGGAGGGGGCGTTTTCTACGGCTACACCTTC; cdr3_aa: CASSLSGGGVFYGYTF
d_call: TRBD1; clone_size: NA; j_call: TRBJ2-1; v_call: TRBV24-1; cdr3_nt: TGTGCCACCAGGACAGGGGGCTCTAATGAGCAGTTCTTC; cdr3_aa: CATRTGGSNEQFF
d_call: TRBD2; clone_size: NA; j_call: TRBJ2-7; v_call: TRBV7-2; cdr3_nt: TGTGCCAGCAGCTTAGTTCCTAGCGGGGTCTACGAGCAGTACTTC; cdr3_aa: CASSLVPSGVYEQYF
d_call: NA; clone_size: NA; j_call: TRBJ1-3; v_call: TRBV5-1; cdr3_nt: TGCGCCAGCAGCCTGGACGAGGACACCATATATTTT; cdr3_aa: CASSLDEDTIYF
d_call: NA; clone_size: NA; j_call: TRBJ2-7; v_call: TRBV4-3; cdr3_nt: TGCGCCAGCAGCCAGATTCCCACAGGTACCTACGAGCAGTACTTC; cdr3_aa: CASSQIPTGTYEQYF
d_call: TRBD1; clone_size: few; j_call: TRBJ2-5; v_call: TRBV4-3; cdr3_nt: TGCGCCAGCAGCCAAAATAGGGACAGGGGGGATCCGGAGACCCAGTACTTC; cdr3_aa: CASSQNRDRGDPETQYF
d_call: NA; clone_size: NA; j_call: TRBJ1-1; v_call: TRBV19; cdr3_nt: TGTGCCAGTAGTCCCAGAAAAATCCCGGGCACTGAAGCTTTCTTT; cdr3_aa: CASSPRKIPGTEAFF
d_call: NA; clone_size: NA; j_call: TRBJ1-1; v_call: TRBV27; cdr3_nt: TGTGCCAGCAGTTTCGGGTTGGGGGCGAGTGAAGCTTTCTTT; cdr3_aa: CASSFGLGASEAFF
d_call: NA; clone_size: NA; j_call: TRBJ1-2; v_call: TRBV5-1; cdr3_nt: TGCGCCAGCAGCTTGGACCTATCAGGGGGCTACACCTTC; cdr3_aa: CASSLDLSGGYTF
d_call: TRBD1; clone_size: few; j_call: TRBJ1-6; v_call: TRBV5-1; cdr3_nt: TGCGCCAGCAGCTTGGCCCCGACAGGGTTTGGGTCACCCCTCCACTTT; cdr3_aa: CASSLAPTGFGSPLHF
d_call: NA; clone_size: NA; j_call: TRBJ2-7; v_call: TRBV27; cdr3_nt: TGTGCCAGCAGTCCTGCGGCATTTGGCTACGAGCAGTACTTC; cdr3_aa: CASSPAAFGYEQYF
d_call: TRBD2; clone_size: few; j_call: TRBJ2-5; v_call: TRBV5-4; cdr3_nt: TGTGCCAGCAGCTCGGGACTAGCGGACCAAGAGACCCAGTACTTC; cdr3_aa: CASSSGLADQETQYF
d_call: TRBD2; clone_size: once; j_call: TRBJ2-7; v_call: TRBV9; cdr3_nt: TGTGCCAGCAGCGTGACTAGCGGGAGGGACTACGAGCAGTACTTC; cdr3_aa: CASSVTSGRDYEQYF
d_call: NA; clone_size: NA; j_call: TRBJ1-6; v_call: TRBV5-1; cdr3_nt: TGCGCCAGCAGCCACCGGGACACTTCACCCCTCCACTTT; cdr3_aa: CASSHRDTSPLHF
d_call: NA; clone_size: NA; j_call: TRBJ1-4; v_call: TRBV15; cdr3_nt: TGTGCCACCAGCAGAGGAGGGTTTCAAACTAATGAAAAACTGTTTTTT; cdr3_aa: CATSRGGFQTNEKLFF
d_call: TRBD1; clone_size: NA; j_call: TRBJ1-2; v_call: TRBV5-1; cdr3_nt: TGCGCCAGCAGCTGGGCGACAGGGGACAACTATGGCTACACCTTC; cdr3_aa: CASSWATGDNYGYTF
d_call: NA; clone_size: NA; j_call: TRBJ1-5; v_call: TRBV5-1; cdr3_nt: TGCGCCAGCAGCGCGGGGGCCAATCAGCCCCAGCATTTT; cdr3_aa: CASSAGANQPQHF
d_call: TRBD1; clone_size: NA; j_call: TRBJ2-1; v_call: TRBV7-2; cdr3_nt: TGTGCCAGCAGCTCCGACCCGGGACAGGGTTATGAGCAGTTCTTC; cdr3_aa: CASSSDPGQGYEQFF